Sequencing of this TCR beta chain was carried out in a study of T cell repertoires in cytomegalovirus infection. Study as a whole: Both CMV infection and a matching HLA type were indicated by public TCR beta signatures. Study-wide results and limits: The cumulative frequency of public TCR beta families identified carriers of CMV plus the relevant HLA. CMV-specific TCR beta clonotypes restricted by HLA-C dominated the ex vivo response.

Germline V gene lookup returns CDR1 SGHTA and CDR2 FQGNSA. The CDR3 has 17 residues. The junction had 6 bases not matched to a gene; V was cut back by 1 base and J by 5 bases. Each CDR3 protein is one row after TCRdb ran MiXCR on the reads. The table includes some 300,000 distinct CDR3 sequences, around a sixth detected once. This clonotype was counted ten times or more. Its antigen remains unknown. Sequences were obtained from PBMCs. This chain uses TRBV7-2 with TRBJ2-3; 13 nucleotides match TRBD2. This TCR derives from a human donor in good health (CMV status not recorded). Some clones in this sample may be carry-over from other donors' samples. The CDR3 here is CASSLGYTSGGGDTQYF. In DNA form, the CDR3 reads TGTGCCAGCAGCTTAGGTTACACTAGCGGGGGGGGAGATACGCAGTATTTT.